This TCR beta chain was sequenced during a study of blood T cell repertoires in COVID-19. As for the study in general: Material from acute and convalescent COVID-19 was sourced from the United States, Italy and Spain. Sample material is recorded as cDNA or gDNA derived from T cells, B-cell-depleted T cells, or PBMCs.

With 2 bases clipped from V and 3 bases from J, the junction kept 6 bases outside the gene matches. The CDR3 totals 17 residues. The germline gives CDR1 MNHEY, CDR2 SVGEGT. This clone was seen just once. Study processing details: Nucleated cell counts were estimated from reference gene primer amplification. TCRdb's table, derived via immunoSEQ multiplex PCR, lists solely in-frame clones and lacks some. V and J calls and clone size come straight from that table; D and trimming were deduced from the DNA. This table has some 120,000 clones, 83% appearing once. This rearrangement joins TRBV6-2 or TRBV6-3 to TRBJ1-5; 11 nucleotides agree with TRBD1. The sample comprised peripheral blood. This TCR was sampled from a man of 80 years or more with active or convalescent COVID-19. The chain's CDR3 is CASSYLVGQGDNQPQHF. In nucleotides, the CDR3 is TGTGCCAGCAGTTACCTCGTGGGACAGGGGGACAATCAGCCCCAGCATTTT.